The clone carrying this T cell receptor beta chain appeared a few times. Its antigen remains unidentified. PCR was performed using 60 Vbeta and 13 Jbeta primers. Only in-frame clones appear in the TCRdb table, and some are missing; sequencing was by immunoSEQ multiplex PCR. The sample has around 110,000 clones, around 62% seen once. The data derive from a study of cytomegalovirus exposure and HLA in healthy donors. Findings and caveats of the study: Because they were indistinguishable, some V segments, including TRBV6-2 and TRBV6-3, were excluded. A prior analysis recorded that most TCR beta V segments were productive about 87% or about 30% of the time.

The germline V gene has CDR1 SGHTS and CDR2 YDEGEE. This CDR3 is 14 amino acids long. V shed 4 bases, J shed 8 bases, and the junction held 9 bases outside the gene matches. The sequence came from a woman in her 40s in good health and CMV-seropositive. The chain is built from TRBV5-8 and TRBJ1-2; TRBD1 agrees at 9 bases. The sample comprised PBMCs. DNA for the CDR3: TGTGCCAGCAGCAAAGTACAGGGGGCTCTAGGCTACACCTTC. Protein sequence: CASSKVQGALGYTF.